Listed below are T cell receptor beta chains from one sample, sequenced in a study of blood T cell repertoires in COVID-19. Data came from immunoSEQ multiplex PCR; TCRdb stores just in-frame clones and leaves some out. The table records about 200,000 clones, roughly 82% of them present only once. The sequenced sample was PBMCs or T cells enriched from blood (not recorded which). The source of these receptors is an older woman with acute COVID-19. CDR3s include the opening cysteine and the closing phenylalanine or tryptophan. D genes are given only for firm matches. Not every row has a clone size; where given, it reads once, few, many or a size class.

clone size: .
J gene: TRBJ1-5
V gene: TRBV5-4
D gene: .
CDR3 protein: CASSFPGQPQHF
CDR3 DNA: TGTGCCAGCAGCTTCCCCGGTCAGCCCCAGCATTTT

clone size: many
J gene: TRBJ2-7
V gene: TRBV14
D gene: .
CDR3 protein: CASSQASVVQYF
CDR3 DNA: TGTGCCAGCAGCCAAGCTAGCGTCGTGCAGTACTTC

clone size: many
J gene: TRBJ2-3
V gene: TRBV9
D gene: .
CDR3 protein: CASSVGRGSTDTQYF
CDR3 DNA: TGTGCCAGCAGCGTAGGTAGGGGGTCCACAGATACGCAGTATTTT

clone size: .
J gene: TRBJ1-4
V gene: TRBV2
D gene: .
CDR3 protein: CASTQGSTNEKLFF
CDR3 DNA: TGTGCCAGCACCCAGGGTTCCACTAATGAAAAACTGTTTTTT

clone size: .
J gene: TRBJ2-1
V gene: TRBV18
D gene: TRBD2
CDR3 protein: CASSPRASGYNEQFF
CDR3 DNA: TGTGCCAGCTCACCCCGGGCTAGCGGGTACAATGAGCAGTTCTTC

clone size: .
J gene: TRBJ2-5
V gene: TRBV5-4
D gene: TRBD2
CDR3 protein: CASSSPASGGAGETQYF
CDR3 DNA: TGTGCCAGCAGCTCCCCTGCCAGCGGGGGGGCCGGTGAGACCCAGTACTTC

clone size: .
J gene: TRBJ1-1
V gene: TRBV6-5
D gene: TRBD1
CDR3 protein: CASSYFSRGVNTEAFF
CDR3 DNA: TGTGCCAGCAGTTACTTTTCCAGGGGGGTGAACACTGAAGCTTTCTTT

clone size: once
J gene: TRBJ2-3
V gene: TRBV10-2
D gene: .
CDR3 protein: CASSVNTPSYTQYF
CDR3 DNA: TGCGCCAGCAGTGTTAACACACCGTCTTATACGCAGTATTTT

clone size: .
J gene: TRBJ1-1
V gene: TRBV12-5
D gene: TRBD1
CDR3 protein: CASGRGQGEVGTEAFF
CDR3 DNA: TGTGCTAGTGGCCGGGGACAGGGGGAGGTCGGCACTGAAGCTTTCTTT

clone size: .
J gene: TRBJ2-1
V gene: TRBV10-1
D gene: .
CDR3 protein: CASSESRASIKSAYEQFF
CDR3 DNA: TGCGCCAGCAGTGAGTCGAGGGCTAGCATCAAGAGTGCCTATGAGCAGTTCTTC

clone size: many
J gene: TRBJ1-4
V gene: TRBV9
D gene: TRBD1
CDR3 protein: CASSSGGSGVNEKLFF
CDR3 DNA: TGTGCCAGCAGTTCAGGGGGCTCGGGGGTTAATGAAAAACTGTTTTTT

clone size: .
J gene: TRBJ1-6
V gene: TRBV6-5
D gene: TRBD1
CDR3 protein: CASGRVDRDNSPLHF
CDR3 DNA: TGTGCCAGCGGCCGGGTCGACAGGGATAATTCACCCCTCCACTTT

clone size: .
J gene: TRBJ1-5
V gene: TRBV7-6
D gene: .
CDR3 protein: CASSLEQGNQPQHF
CDR3 DNA: TGTGCCAGCAGCTTAGAACAGGGCAATCAGCCCCAGCATTTT

clone size: once
J gene: TRBJ1-4
V gene: TRBV30
D gene: TRBD1
CDR3 protein: CAWSIRQGNEKLFF
CDR3 DNA: TGTGCCTGGAGTATTCGACAGGGAAATGAAAAACTGTTTTTT

clone size: .
J gene: TRBJ2-4
V gene: TRBV11-3
D gene: .
CDR3 protein: CASSLDRKNIQYF
CDR3 DNA: TGTGCCAGCAGCTTAGACCGGAAAAACATTCAGTACTTC

clone size: .
J gene: TRBJ1-5
V gene: TRBV18
D gene: .
CDR3 protein: CASSPTGVSNQPQHF
CDR3 DNA: TGTGCCAGCTCACCTACAGGAGTTAGCAATCAGCCCCAGCATTTT

clone size: .
J gene: TRBJ1-2
V gene: TRBV7-9
D gene: .
CDR3 protein: CASSPPAGVTVYGYTF
CDR3 DNA: TGTGCCAGCAGCCCCCCCGCCGGAGTAACGGTCTATGGCTACACCTTC

clone size: .
J gene: TRBJ2-1
V gene: TRBV4-3
D gene: .
CDR3 protein: CASSHGRGPRQGEQFF
CDR3 DNA: TGCGCCAGCAGCCACGGGCGGGGGCCCCGGCAGGGTGAGCAGTTCTTC

clone size: .
J gene: TRBJ2-1
V gene: TRBV6-5
D gene: TRBD2
CDR3 protein: CASRETSGTHNEQFF
CDR3 DNA: TGTGCCAGCAGGGAGACTAGCGGGACCCACAATGAGCAGTTCTTC

clone size: .
J gene: TRBJ2-3
V gene: TRBV2
D gene: TRBD2
CDR3 protein: CASVRLAGGTDTLYF
CDR3 DNA: TGTGCCAGCGTTAGACTAGCGGGCGGCACAGATACGCTGTATTTT

clone size: .
J gene: TRBJ1-3
V gene: TRBV5-4
D gene: TRBD1
CDR3 protein: CASSLTGGYSGNTIYF
CDR3 DNA: TGTGCCAGCAGCTTGACAGGGGGCTACTCCGGAAACACCATATATTTT

clone size: .
J gene: TRBJ1-1
V gene: TRBV2
D gene: .
CDR3 protein: CASSEYPHLAGEAFF
CDR3 DNA: TGTGCCAGCAGTGAATACCCACATCTCGCAGGTGAAGCTTTCTTT

clone size: .
J gene: TRBJ2-1
V gene: TRBV10-3
D gene: .
CDR3 protein: CAISPGRGLNNEQFF
CDR3 DNA: TGTGCCATCAGTCCTGGAAGGGGCCTGAACAATGAGCAGTTCTTC

clone size: .
J gene: TRBJ1-2
V gene: TRBV12-3/TRBV12-4
D gene: .
CDR3 protein: CASRLTALYGYTF
CDR3 DNA: TGTGCCAGCAGGCTGACAGCTCTCTATGGCTACACCTTC

clone size: .
J gene: TRBJ2-1
V gene: TRBV27
D gene: TRBD1
CDR3 protein: CASSLLGDRGIDEQFF
CDR3 DNA: TGTGCCAGCAGTTTACTGGGGGACAGGGGCATCGATGAGCAGTTCTTC

clone size: .
J gene: TRBJ2-2
V gene: TRBV19
D gene: TRBD2
CDR3 protein: CASSIPPAGGTGELFF
CDR3 DNA: TGTGCCAGTAGTATTCCCCCAGCGGGGGGCACCGGGGAGCTGTTTTTT

clone size: .
J gene: TRBJ1-1
V gene: TRBV6-5
D gene: .
CDR3 protein: CASMGQNTEAFF
CDR3 DNA: TGTGCCAGCATGGGACAGAACACTGAAGCTTTCTTT

clone size: .
J gene: TRBJ1-4
V gene: TRBV6-6
D gene: TRBD1
CDR3 protein: CASSYGQGTNEKLFF
CDR3 DNA: TGTGCCAGCAGTTACGGACAGGGGACTAATGAAAAACTGTTTTTT

clone size: many
J gene: TRBJ2-5
V gene: TRBV5-1
D gene: TRBD2
CDR3 protein: CASSLLGALAGSETQYF
CDR3 DNA: TGCGCCAGCAGCTTGTTGGGGGCGCTAGCGGGGTCGGAGACCCAGTACTTC

clone size: .
J gene: TRBJ2-5
V gene: TRBV7-2
D gene: TRBD2
CDR3 protein: CASSGSGRAGETQYF
CDR3 DNA: TGTGCCAGCAGCGGTAGCGGGAGGGCCGGAGAGACCCAGTACTTC

clone size: .
J gene: TRBJ2-7
V gene: TRBV7-2
D gene: TRBD1
CDR3 protein: CASSTVGQGADEQYF
CDR3 DNA: TGTGCCAGCAGCACAGTGGGACAGGGGGCAGACGAGCAGTACTTC

clone size: .
J gene: TRBJ1-1
V gene: TRBV28
D gene: .
CDR3 protein: CASLLQGNEAFF
CDR3 DNA: TGTGCCAGCCTACTCCAGGGGAATGAAGCTTTCTTT

clone size: once
J gene: TRBJ2-3
V gene: TRBV11-2
D gene: .
CDR3 protein: CASSFSGGRTDTQYF
CDR3 DNA: TGTGCCAGCAGCTTCTCCGGGGGGCGGACAGATACGCAGTATTTT

clone size: .
J gene: TRBJ2-1
V gene: TRBV19
D gene: TRBD2
CDR3 protein: CASSLQAGGGNEQFF
CDR3 DNA: TGTGCCAGTAGTCTACAAGCGGGAGGAGGGAATGAGCAGTTCTTC

clone size: .
J gene: TRBJ2-7
V gene: TRBV7-2
D gene: TRBD1
CDR3 protein: CASSSDRGPYEQYF
CDR3 DNA: TGTGCCAGCAGCTCCGACAGGGGGCCCTACGAGCAGTACTTC

clone size: .
J gene: TRBJ2-1
V gene: TRBV9
D gene: TRBD1
CDR3 protein: CASSLSGTGLTEQFF
CDR3 DNA: TGTGCCAGCAGCCTATCCGGGACAGGGTTGACGGAGCAGTTCTTC

clone size: once
J gene: TRBJ2-3
V gene: TRBV24-1
D gene: TRBD1
CDR3 protein: CATSDPGQGADTQYF
CDR3 DNA: TGTGCCACCAGTGACCCTGGACAGGGGGCAGATACGCAGTATTTT

clone size: .
J gene: TRBJ1-4
V gene: TRBV19
D gene: .
CDR3 protein: CATNNPGENEKLFF
CDR3 DNA: TGTGCCACCAATAATCCGGGGGAGAATGAAAAACTGTTTTTT

clone size: .
J gene: TRBJ1-1
V gene: TRBV18
D gene: .
CDR3 protein: CASSPRREAGTEAFF
CDR3 DNA: TGTGCCAGCTCACCACGGAGGGAGGCGGGGACTGAAGCTTTCTTT

clone size: .
J gene: TRBJ1-2
V gene: TRBV5-1
D gene: TRBD1
CDR3 protein: CASSLIMGQGVDGYTF
CDR3 DNA: TGCGCCAGCAGCTTGATAATGGGACAGGGGGTCGATGGCTACACCTTC

clone size: .
J gene: TRBJ1-4
V gene: TRBV25-1
D gene: TRBD1
CDR3 protein: CASTSGDRDEKLFF
CDR3 DNA: TGTGCCTCCACATCGGGGGACAGGGATGAAAAACTGTTTTTT

clone size: .
J gene: TRBJ1-1
V gene: TRBV7-2
D gene: TRBD1
CDR3 protein: CASTRDSQMNTEAFF
CDR3 DNA: TGTGCCAGCACACGGGACAGCCAGATGAACACTGAAGCTTTCTTT

clone size: .
J gene: TRBJ1-1
V gene: TRBV9
D gene: TRBD1
CDR3 protein: CASSTRTGGENTEAFF
CDR3 DNA: TGTGCCAGCAGCACCCGGACAGGGGGGGAGAACACTGAAGCTTTCTTT

clone size: .
J gene: TRBJ1-5
V gene: TRBV3-1/TRBV3-2
D gene: .
CDR3 protein: CASRHENRDTGFGGDQPQHF
CDR3 DNA: TGTGCCAGCAGACACGAAAACCGGGACACTGGATTTGGGGGGGATCAGCCCCAGCATTTT

clone size: .
J gene: TRBJ2-7
V gene: TRBV18
D gene: .
CDR3 protein: CASSGGLAAAYEQYF
CDR3 DNA: TGTGCCAGCTCAGGGGGGCTAGCGGCCGCCTACGAGCAGTACTTC

clone size: .
J gene: TRBJ2-7
V gene: TRBV10-1
D gene: .
CDR3 protein: CASSRGGYEQYF
CDR3 DNA: TGCGCCAGCAGCCGGGGAGGCTACGAGCAGTACTTC

clone size: .
J gene: TRBJ1-3
V gene: TRBV12-5
D gene: TRBD1
CDR3 protein: CASGLVHPGQRFGNTIYF
CDR3 DNA: TGTGCTAGTGGTTTGGTACACCCGGGACAGCGCTTTGGAAACACCATATATTTT

clone size: once
J gene: TRBJ1-1
V gene: TRBV21-1
D gene: .
CDR3 protein: CASSKGLRTAGAFF
CDR3 DNA: TGTGCCAGCAGCAAAGGACTCCGGACAGCCGGGGCTTTCTTT

clone size: .
J gene: TRBJ2-1
V gene: TRBV5-1
D gene: TRBD2
CDR3 protein: CASSFAGRESDEQFF
CDR3 DNA: TGCGCCAGCAGCTTCGCCGGGCGGGAGAGCGATGAGCAGTTCTTC

clone size: .
J gene: TRBJ1-2
V gene: TRBV6-5
D gene: TRBD1
CDR3 protein: CASRLGQGGYGYTF
CDR3 DNA: TGTGCCAGCAGACTCGGACAGGGGGGCTATGGCTACACCTTC